A selection of T cell receptor beta chains follows, all from one sample in a study of somatic mutations in cytotoxic T cells in rheumatoid arthritis. TCRdb keeps only in-frame clones here, not all; method: immunoSEQ multiplex PCR. The sample contains roughly 20,000 clones, 70% to 85% of which appear only once. The specimen sequenced was CD8+ T cells sorted from blood. The receptors were gathered from a man aged 55-75 years in good health. CDR3s include the opening cysteine and the closing phenylalanine or tryptophan. A D gene is named only where the DNA matches it firmly. Size is omitted from some rows. Given values are once, few, many or a class for expanded clones.

D gene: NA; V gene: TRBV9; clone size: medium-sized; J gene: TRBJ1-6; CDR3 protein: CASSVDGNRSPLHF; CDR3 DNA: TGTGCCAGCAGCGTAGACGGGAACAGATCACCCCTCCACTTT
D gene: NA; V gene: TRBV7-2; clone size: NA; J gene: TRBJ1-5; CDR3 protein: CASSLGGGRSNQPQHF; CDR3 DNA: TGTGCCAGCAGCTTAGGGGGGGGGCGCTCAAATCAGCCCCAGCATTTT
D gene: TRBD1; V gene: TRBV9; clone size: NA; J gene: TRBJ1-5; CDR3 protein: CASSVGGDRDNQPQHF; CDR3 DNA: TGTGCCAGCAGCGTAGGGGGGGACAGGGACAATCAGCCCCAGCATTTT
D gene: TRBD2; V gene: TRBV7-2; clone size: NA; J gene: TRBJ2-7; CDR3 protein: CASSLTTVSGGDSYEQYF; CDR3 DNA: TGTGCCAGCAGCTTAACAACGGTGAGCGGGGGAGACTCCTACGAGCAGTACTTC
D gene: NA; V gene: TRBV27; clone size: NA; J gene: TRBJ2-5; CDR3 protein: CASSLTTGKYQETQYF; CDR3 DNA: TGTGCCAGCAGTTTAACGACGGGAAAGTACCAAGAGACCCAGTACTTC
D gene: TRBD2; V gene: TRBV5-1; clone size: NA; J gene: TRBJ2-7; CDR3 protein: CASSWPGLDYEQYF; CDR3 DNA: TGCGCCAGCAGCTGGCCGGGACTAGACTACGAGCAGTACTTC
D gene: TRBD1; V gene: TRBV29-1; clone size: NA; J gene: TRBJ2-1; CDR3 protein: CSVGLDRGHNEQFF; CDR3 DNA: TGCAGCGTAGGCCTGGACAGGGGGCACAATGAGCAGTTCTTC
D gene: NA; V gene: TRBV9; clone size: NA; J gene: TRBJ2-1; CDR3 protein: CASSVSRTVTYNEQFF; CDR3 DNA: TGTGCCAGCAGCGTATCCCGCACTGTAACCTACAATGAGCAGTTCTTC
D gene: NA; V gene: TRBV7-8; clone size: few; J gene: TRBJ2-5; CDR3 protein: CASSPLSSETQYF; CDR3 DNA: TGTGCCAGCAGCCCCTTAAGCTCAGAGACCCAGTACTTC
D gene: NA; V gene: TRBV11-2; clone size: few; J gene: TRBJ2-5; CDR3 protein: CASSSPLSQGPRETQYF; CDR3 DNA: TGTGCCAGCAGCTCCCCTCTCTCGCAGGGCCCACGAGAGACCCAGTACTTC
D gene: TRBD1; V gene: TRBV10-3; clone size: NA; J gene: TRBJ2-3; CDR3 protein: CAISDEGAADTQYF; CDR3 DNA: TGTGCCATCAGTGATGAGGGGGCGGCAGATACGCAGTATTTT
D gene: TRBD1; V gene: TRBV4-3; clone size: NA; J gene: TRBJ2-4; CDR3 protein: CASSQEIRGSKNIQYF; CDR3 DNA: TGCGCCAGCAGCCAAGAAATCAGGGGGTCGAAAAACATTCAGTACTTC
D gene: TRBD1; V gene: TRBV19; clone size: NA; J gene: TRBJ2-5; CDR3 protein: CASSPGQGRETQYF; CDR3 DNA: TGTGCCAGTAGTCCGGGACAGGGCCGGGAGACCCAGTACTTC
D gene: NA; V gene: TRBV7-9; clone size: NA; J gene: TRBJ2-7; CDR3 protein: CASSSGDRPAYEQYF; CDR3 DNA: TGTGCCAGCAGCTCCGGTGACAGGCCGGCCTACGAGCAGTACTTC
D gene: TRBD2; V gene: TRBV7-2; clone size: NA; J gene: TRBJ2-5; CDR3 protein: CASSLTSVREQYF; CDR3 DNA: TGTGCCAGCAGCTTAACTAGCGTGAGGGAGCAGTACTTC
D gene: NA; V gene: TRBV7-2; clone size: NA; J gene: TRBJ2-1; CDR3 protein: CASSAGSPNEQFF; CDR3 DNA: TGTGCCAGCAGCGCCGGGAGTCCCAATGAGCAGTTCTTC
D gene: NA; V gene: TRBV9; clone size: NA; J gene: TRBJ2-1; CDR3 protein: CASSVSNEQFF; CDR3 DNA: TGTGCCAGCAGCGTCTCCAATGAGCAGTTCTTC
D gene: NA; V gene: TRBV10-3; clone size: few; J gene: TRBJ1-2; CDR3 protein: CAASRAGINYGYTF; CDR3 DNA: TGTGCCGCTTCCAGAGCGGGGATTAACTATGGCTACACCTTC
D gene: TRBD1; V gene: TRBV5-6; clone size: NA; J gene: TRBJ2-7; CDR3 protein: CASSYGTAYEQYF; CDR3 DNA: TGTGCCAGCAGTTACGGGACAGCCTACGAGCAGTACTTC
D gene: TRBD2; V gene: TRBV6-4; clone size: NA; J gene: TRBJ2-1; CDR3 protein: CASSVRGGPNEQFF; CDR3 DNA: TGTGCCAGCAGTGTGCGGGGGGGCCCCAATGAGCAGTTCTTC
D gene: NA; V gene: TRBV14; clone size: NA; J gene: TRBJ2-5; CDR3 protein: CASSQGATQYF; CDR3 DNA: TGTGCCAGCAGCCAAGGGGCGACCCAGTACTTC
D gene: NA; V gene: TRBV9; clone size: NA; J gene: TRBJ2-3; CDR3 protein: CASSVDGGVTDTQYF; CDR3 DNA: TGTGCCAGCAGCGTAGACGGCGGGGTTACGGATACGCAGTATTTT
D gene: NA; V gene: TRBV6-1; clone size: few; J gene: TRBJ1-2; CDR3 protein: CASSETPEGLYGYTF; CDR3 DNA: TGTGCCAGCAGTGAAACCCCGGAGGGGCTCTATGGCTACACCTTC
D gene: NA; V gene: TRBV19; clone size: few; J gene: TRBJ2-3; CDR3 protein: CASSPRDSLTDTQYF; CDR3 DNA: TGTGCCAGTAGTCCTCGAGACAGCCTCACAGATACGCAGTATTTT
D gene: NA; V gene: TRBV19; clone size: NA; J gene: TRBJ1-2; CDR3 protein: CASSIRPSRGFNYGYTF; CDR3 DNA: TGTGCCAGTAGTATCCGACCCAGTAGGGGATTTAACTATGGCTACACCTTC
D gene: NA; V gene: TRBV5-4; clone size: few; J gene: TRBJ2-1; CDR3 protein: CASSLGLYNEQFF; CDR3 DNA: TGTGCCAGCAGCTTGGGACTTTACAATGAGCAGTTCTTC
D gene: NA; V gene: TRBV29-1; clone size: NA; J gene: TRBJ2-2; CDR3 protein: CSVVSTGELFF; CDR3 DNA: TGCAGCGTTGTTAGTACCGGGGAGCTGTTTTTT
D gene: NA; V gene: TRBV6-9; clone size: NA; J gene: TRBJ2-5; CDR3 protein: CASSYSPAGLSETQYF; CDR3 DNA: TGTGCCAGCAGTTACTCGCCAGCAGGCCTGAGTGAGACCCAGTACTTC